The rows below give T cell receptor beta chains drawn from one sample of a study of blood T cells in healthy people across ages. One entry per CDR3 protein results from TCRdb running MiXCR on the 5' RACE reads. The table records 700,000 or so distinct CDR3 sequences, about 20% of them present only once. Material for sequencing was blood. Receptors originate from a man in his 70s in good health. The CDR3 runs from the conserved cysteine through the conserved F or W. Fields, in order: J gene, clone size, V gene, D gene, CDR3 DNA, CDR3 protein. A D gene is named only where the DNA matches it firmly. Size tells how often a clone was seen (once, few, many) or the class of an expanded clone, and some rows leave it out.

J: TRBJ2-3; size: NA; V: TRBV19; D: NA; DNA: TGTGCCAGTAGTGGTCCGGGACGGCCTAGCACAGATACGCAGTATTTT; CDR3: CASSGPGRPSTDTQYF
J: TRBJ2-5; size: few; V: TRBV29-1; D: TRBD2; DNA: TGCAGCGCAGGACTAGCGGAAGAGACCCAGTACTTC; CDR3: CSAGLAEETQYF
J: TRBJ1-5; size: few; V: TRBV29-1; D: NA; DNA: TGCAGCGTTGTGGGGGGAGGATCGGGCGGCAATCAGCCCCAGCATTTT; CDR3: CSVVGGGSGGNQPQHF
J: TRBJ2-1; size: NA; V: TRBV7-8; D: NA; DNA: TGTGCCAGCAGCTTAGAGAACAGGGAAATCCATGAGCAGTTCTTC; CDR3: CASSLENREIHEQFF
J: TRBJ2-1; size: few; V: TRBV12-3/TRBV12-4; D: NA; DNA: TGTGCCACCAAATACGGGAATGAGCAGTTCTTC; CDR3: CATKYGNEQFF
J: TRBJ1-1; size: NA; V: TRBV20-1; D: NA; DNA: TGCAGTGCTAGAAGAGGGCAGGGCACTGAAGCTTTCTTT; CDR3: CSARRGQGTEAFF
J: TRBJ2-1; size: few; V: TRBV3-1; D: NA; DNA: TGTGCCAGCAGCCAATTAACGGGAGTAGACAATGAGCAGTTCTTC; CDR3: CASSQLTGVDNEQFF
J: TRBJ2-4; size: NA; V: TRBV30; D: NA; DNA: TGTGCCTGGAGTGGGCAGTTTTTTGAAAACATTCAGTACTTC; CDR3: CAWSGQFFENIQYF
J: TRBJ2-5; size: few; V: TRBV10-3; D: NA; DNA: TGTGCCATCAGTGGGGTTAGCGTCGGCCAAGAGACCCAGTACTTC; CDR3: CAISGVSVGQETQYF
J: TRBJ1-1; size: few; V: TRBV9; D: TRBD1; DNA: TGTGCCAGCAGCGAAAACAGGGGGCGCCTAACTGAAGCTTTCTTT; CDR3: CASSENRGRLTEAFF
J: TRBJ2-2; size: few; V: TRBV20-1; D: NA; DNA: TGCAGTGCTAGGCCGAGCTTCATCACCGGGGAGCTGTTTTTT; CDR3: CSARPSFITGELFF
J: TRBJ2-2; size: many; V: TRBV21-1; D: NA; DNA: TGTGCCAGCAGCAAAGACAGCGGGAGCAGATACACCGGGGAGCTGTTTTTT; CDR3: CASSKDSGSRYTGELFF
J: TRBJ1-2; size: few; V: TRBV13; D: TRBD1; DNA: TGTGCCAGCAGCGTAACAGGGGTGGGTAACTACGGCTACACCTTC; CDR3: CASSVTGVGNYGYTF
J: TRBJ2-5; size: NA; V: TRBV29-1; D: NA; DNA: TGCAGCGTTGAAAAGGCTACAGAGACCCAGTACTTC; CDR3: CSVEKATETQYF
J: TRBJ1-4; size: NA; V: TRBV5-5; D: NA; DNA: TGTGCCAGCAGCCCAAGGACCGCTGCGGATGAAAAACTGTTTTTT; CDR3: CASSPRTAADEKLFF